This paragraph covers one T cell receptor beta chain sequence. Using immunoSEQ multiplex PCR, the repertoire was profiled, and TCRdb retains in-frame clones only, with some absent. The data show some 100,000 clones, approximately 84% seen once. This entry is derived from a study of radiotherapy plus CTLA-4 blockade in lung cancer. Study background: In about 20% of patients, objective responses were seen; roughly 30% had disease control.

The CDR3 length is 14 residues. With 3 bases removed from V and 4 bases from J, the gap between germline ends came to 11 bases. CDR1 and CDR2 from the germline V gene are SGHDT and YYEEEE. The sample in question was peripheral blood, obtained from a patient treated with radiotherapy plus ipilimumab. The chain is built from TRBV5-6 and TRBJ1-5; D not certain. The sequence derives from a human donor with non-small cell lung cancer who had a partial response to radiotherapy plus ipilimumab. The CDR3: CASSSGGSNQPQHF. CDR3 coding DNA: TGTGCCAGCAGCTCCGGTGGGAGTAATCAGCCCCAGCATTTT.